These 30 T cell receptor beta chains originate from one sample sequenced in a study of T cell responses to AZD1222 COVID-19 vaccine. Profiling relied on immunoSEQ multiplex PCR, and the TCRdb table lists in-frame clones only, not all of them. The sample lists approximately 150,000 clones, under 95% occurring once. Sequenced here: peripheral blood, sampled on day 0 of AZD1222 vaccination. These receptors were collected from an adult in good health.

The V gene is TRBV5-1, the J gene TRBJ1-1; 7 bases agree with TRBD1. The ends lost 6 bases at V and 4 bases at J; junction bases unmatched: 9. This CDR3 is 14 amino acids long. The germline gives CDR1 SGHRS, CDR2 YFSETQ. CDR3 sequence: CASTRAAGGTEAFF. In DNA, the CDR3 is TGCGCCAGCACCCGGGCGGCAGGGGGCACTGAAGCTTTCTTT.

The chain links TRBV7-9 to TRBJ2-7; TRBD1 is a possible D gene (6 bases). The ends were cut back, 7 bases at V and 9 bases at J, with 22 bases in the middle. The CDR3 is made up of 14 amino acids. Germline lookup yields CDR1 SEHNR and CDR2 FQNEAQ (reference sequence). CDR3 in amino acids: CASMEQGLESGQYF. CDR3 nucleotide sequence: TGTGCCAGCATGGAACAGGGCCTAGAAAGTGGGCAGTACTTC.

The chain recombines TRBV5-6 with TRBJ2-7, with TRBD1 as a possible D gene (5 bases). The CDR3 totals 14 residues. Trimming removed 3 bases at V and 1 base at J, with 11 bases between. Germline values: CDR1 SGHDT, CDR2 YYEEEE. CDR3 in DNA: TGTGCCAGCAGCTCGATGACAGCTTCCTACGAGCAGTACTTC. It is translated as CASSSMTASYEQYF.

This chain links TRBV5-4 with TRBJ1-1; no definite D call. Germline loops: CDR1 SGHNT, CDR2 YYREEE (reference sequence). The CDR3 sequence is 16 residues long. Trimming took off 2 bases at V and 0 bases at J, with 14 bases between the two ends. The CDR3 nucleotides read TGTGCCAGCAGCTTAGGAATCACAGCAATGAACACTGAAGCTTTCTTT. The encoded protein is CASSLGITAMNTEAFF.

The chain employs TRBV20-1 and TRBJ2-2; 10 nucleotides line up with TRBD1. V lost 3 bases and J lost 3; bases outside the gene matches: 4. CDR1 and CDR2 (germline): DFQATT, SNEGSKA (reference sequence). The CDR3 consists of 15 residues. The CDR3 reads CSASRQGADTGELFF. The CDR3 nucleotides are TGCAGTGCTAGTAGACAGGGGGCGGACACCGGGGAGCTGTTTTTT.

This chain uses TRBV5-8 with TRBJ2-7, with D possibly being TRBD1 or TRBD2 (5 bases each). Trimming shortened V by 0 bases and J by 7 bases, and 14 bases separated the two germline ends. CDR1 and CDR2 from the germline V gene are SGHTS and YDEGEE. CDR3 size: 14 residues. CDR3 loop: CASSLEGTVREQYF. The CDR3 nucleotides are TGTGCCAGCAGCTTGGAAGGGACCGTAAGGGAGCAGTACTTC. Filled out from reference TRBV5-8 and TRBJ2-7, the complete variable domain reads EAGVTQSPTHLIKTRGQQATLRCSPISGHTSVYWYQQALGLGLQFLLWYDEGEERNRGNFPPRFSGRQFPNYSSELNVNALELEDSALYLCASSLEGTVREQYFGPGTRLTVT.

The chain is built from TRBV4-3 and TRBJ2-6; unclear D gene. Trimming pared 5 bases from V and 4 bases from J, leaving 15 bases between. Germline assignment: CDR1 LGHNA and CDR2 YSLEER. The CDR3 has 16 residues. CDR3 amino acids: CASSTRAPGGANVLTF. The DNA of the CDR3 is TGCGCCAGCAGCACCCGGGCCCCTGGAGGGGCCAACGTCCTGACTTTC.

The V and J genes are TRBV14 and TRBJ2-7; 8 bases match TRBD2. The CDR3 contains 14 residues. The V gene's germline CDR1 is SGHDN and CDR2 FVKESK. After removal of 1 base from V and 3 bases from J, the junction contained 2 bases not matched to a gene. CDR3 amino acids: CASSQGAGDYEQYF. The CDR3 coding sequence is TGTGCCAGCAGCCAAGGAGCGGGGGACTACGAGCAGTACTTC.

This chain joins TRBV30 and TRBJ2-5; TRBD2 aligns across 12 bases. V lost 1 base and J lost 4; bases outside the gene matches: 13. CDR1 GTSNPN and CDR2 SVGIG come from the germline V gene (reference sequence). The CDR3 is made up of 18 amino acids. In DNA form, the CDR3 reads TGTGCCTGGAGTGCCCGTCGGTCGCTAGCGGGAGGGCGAGAGACCCAGTACTTC. Translation: CAWSARRSLAGGRETQYF.

The CDR3 loop reads CASSRQLAGGNEQFF. CDR3 DNA sequence: TGTGCCAGCAGCCGCCAGCTAGCGGGAGGAAATGAGCAGTTCTTC. The gene calls are TRBV9 and TRBJ2-1, with TRBD2 matching 11 bases. Germline loops: CDR1 SGDLS, CDR2 YYNGEE. After removal of 4 bases from V and 7 bases from J, the junction contained 7 bases not matched to a gene. The CDR3 has 15 residues.

The rearrangement links TRBV3-1 (or the pseudogene TRBV3-2) to TRBJ2-7; D possibly corresponds to TRBD1 (6 bases). The germline V gene has CDR1 LGHDT and CDR2 YNNKEL (reference sequence). This CDR3 comprises 13 residues. V was pared by 4 bases and J by 2 bases, with 9 bases between. In nucleotides, the CDR3 is TGTGCCAGCAGCCGACAGGACGCCTACGAGCAGTACTTC. As protein: CASSRQDAYEQYF.

The chain employs TRBV2 and TRBJ1-5; D is unresolved. V lost 4 bases, J lost 1 base, and 8 bases lay in between. Germline assignment: CDR1 SNHLY and CDR2 FYNNEI. The CDR3 loop spans 14 amino acids. DNA for the CDR3: TGTGCCAGCAGTGTTGGCCTGAGCAATCAGCCCCAGCATTTT. Amino acids: CASSVGLSNQPQHF.

The rearrangement links TRBV24-1 to TRBJ2-3; 8 bases are shared with TRBD2. The junction had 13 bases not matched to a gene; V was cut back by 9 bases and J by 3 bases. The CDR3 contains 16 residues. From germline, CDR1 is KGHDR and CDR2 SFDVKD. DNA for the CDR3: TGTGCCACCCCCGGGTCGGGAGGGTCGGGGACAGATACGCAGTATTTT. It translates to CATPGSGGSGTDTQYF.

This clone was counted a single time. The chain links TRBV27 to TRBJ2-2, with TRBD2 matching over 9 bases. J lost 0 bases, V lost 5 bases, and 10 bases had no gene match. The CDR3 is made up of 18 amino acids. The germline V gene encodes CDR1 MNHEY and CDR2 SMNVEV (reference sequence). The CDR3 here is CASSSGGTSSANTGELFF. The CDR3 nucleotides are TGTGCCAGCAGTAGCGGCGGGACTAGCAGCGCGAACACCGGGGAGCTGTTTTTT.

The chain has TRBV5-1 and TRBJ2-7; 8 nucleotides line up with TRBD2. Germline V lookup: CDR1 SGHRS, CDR2 YFSETQ. The V gene end was trimmed by 4 bases and the J gene end by 2 bases; junction bases not matched to a gene: 8. The CDR3 is 15 residues long. The CDR3 DNA reads TGCGCCAGCAGCCCGACTAGCGCTTATACCTACGAGCAGTACTTC. Encoded protein: CASSPTSAYTYEQYF.

The chain links TRBV29-1 to TRBJ2-7; maybe TRBD1 (6 bases). Germline CDR1 SQVTM, CDR2 ANQGSEA. The CDR3 is 14 amino acids. V dropped 6 bases and J dropped 2 bases, with 17 bases sitting between them. CDR3 nucleotide sequence: TGCAGCGTATCTGGGACATTGACTACCTACGAGCAGTACTTC. It is translated as CSVSGTLTTYEQYF.

CDR3 coding DNA: TGTGCCAGTGACGGGACAGCAAACACTGAAGCTTTCTTT. Translating gives CASDGTANTEAFF. J is TRBJ1-1 and V is TRBV19; TRBD1 matches at 7 bases. J gave up 2 bases and V 8 bases, and 5 bases lay outside the gene matches. The germline V gene encodes CDR1 LNHDA and CDR2 SQIVND (reference sequence). The CDR3 loop spans 13 amino acids.

This rearrangement joins TRBV4-3 to TRBJ2-6; D uncertain. Germline lookup yields CDR1 LGHNA and CDR2 YSLEER. The CDR3 has 14 residues. The V gene lost 4 bases and the J gene lost 2 bases, with 6 bases spanning the gap. The DNA of the CDR3 is TGCGCCAGCAGCCGCATTACTGGGGCCAACGTCCTGACTTTC. Translation gives CASSRITGANVLTF.

This clone was recorded once. J is TRBJ2-2 and V is TRBV7-6; 8 nucleotides line up with TRBD1. CDR3 size: 16 residues. Germline CDR1 reads SGHVS; CDR2 reads FNYEAQ. V dropped 5 bases and J dropped 1; count of bases not matched to a gene: 6. The CDR3 protein is CASSNPGTGNTGELFF. The CDR3 coding sequence is TGTGCCAGCAGCAACCCCGGGACAGGGAACACCGGGGAGCTGTTTTTT.

The chain has TRBV7-9 and TRBJ2-7; possibly TRBD1 for D (5 bases). Deletions cut 2 bases from V and 2 bases from J, with 10 bases between. The CDR3 is 14 amino acids. Germline lookup yields CDR1 SEHNR and CDR2 FQNEAQ (reference sequence). The CDR3 loop reads CASSLSDKTYEQYF. CDR3 nucleotides: TGTGCCAGCAGCTTATCGGACAAAACCTACGAGCAGTACTTC.

The gene calls are TRBV18 and TRBJ2-7; D is possibly TRBD1 or TRBD2 (7 bases each). The CDR3 sequence is 15 residues long. The V end was cut by 4 bases, the J end by 3 bases, with 16 bases between. Germline CDR1 KGHSH, CDR2 LQKENI. The CDR3 is CASSLTGREFYEQYF. The CDR3 region has the DNA TGTGCCAGCTCACTGACAGGGAGGGAGTTCTACGAGCAGTACTTC.

The chain couples TRBV5-1 to TRBJ2-2, with D unclear. The V end lost 0 bases, the J end lost 3 bases, and 6 bases lay between the germline ends. Germline V gives CDR1 SGHRS, CDR2 YFSETQ. CDR3 length: 14 amino acids. The CDR3, as DNA: TGCGCCAGCAGCTTGGTTCTCCACACCGGGGAGCTGTTTTTT. It specifies CASSLVLHTGELFF.

This sequence joins TRBV20-1 and TRBJ2-2; D may match TRBD1 or TRBD2 (5 bases each). The CDR3 runs to 12 residues. Germline CDR1 reads DFQATT; CDR2 reads SNEGSKA (reference sequence). V was trimmed by 3 bases and J by 6 bases, leaving 8 bases between them. The CDR3 nucleotides are TGCAGTGCTAGTGAGGGGCCCGGGGAGCTGTTTTTT. It yields the protein CSASEGPGELFF.

The gene calls are TRBV2 and TRBJ2-1; maybe TRBD2 (7 bases). This CDR3 contains 13 residues. The V and J ends lost 7 bases and 6 bases respectively, with 13 bases between them. From germline, CDR1 is SNHLY and CDR2 FYNNEI. CDR3 loop: CASTEGGINEQFF. The CDR3, as DNA: TGTGCCAGCACCGAGGGGGGGATCAATGAGCAGTTCTTC.

J is TRBJ2-3 and V is TRBV6-5, with D perhaps matching TRBD2 (6 bases). Germline V gives CDR1 MNHEY, CDR2 SVGAGI. Trimming removed 5 bases at V and 1 base at J, with 10 bases between. The CDR3 is 14 residues long. CDR3 nucleotides: TGTGCCAGCAGTCTCGGGGAGGGCACAGATACGCAGTATTTT. Translated, it gives CASSLGEGTDTQYF.

The chain recombines TRBV6-5 with TRBJ1-2; D is ambiguous. Trimming cost V 6 bases and J 1 base, with 9 bases left between them. There are 13 residues in the CDR3. Looked up from germline, CDR1 is MNHEY and CDR2 is SVGAGI. Here the CDR3 DNA reads TGTGCCAGCAGGCGGGATGGTAACTATGGCTACACCTTC. The encoded protein is CASRRDGNYGYTF.

The chain recombines TRBV7-9 with TRBJ2-7; TRBD2 matches at 8 bases. The CDR3 sequence is 15 residues long. V lost 5 bases and J lost 3; bases outside the gene matches: 9. In germline, CDR1 is SEHNR, CDR2 FQNEAQ (reference sequence). The CDR3 is CASSGKGSGDYEQYF. The CDR3, as DNA: TGTGCCAGCAGCGGAAAAGGTAGCGGGGACTACGAGCAGTACTTC.

The genes are TRBV27 and TRBJ1-2; D gene ambiguous. This CDR3 has 13 amino acids. Looked up from germline, CDR1 is MNHEY and CDR2 is SMNVEV (reference sequence). The V end was cut by 5 bases, the J end by 7 bases, with 14 bases between. In nucleotides, the CDR3 is TGTGCCAGCAGTACCCGTTGGGTTGGTGGCTACACCTTC. Protein: CASSTRWVGGYTF.

The rearrangement links TRBV5-1 to TRBJ1-2, with TRBD1 identical over 10 bases. The germline gives CDR1 SGHRS, CDR2 YFSETQ. The junction had 5 bases not matched to a gene; V was cut back by 0 bases and J by 3 bases. The CDR3 loop spans 16 amino acids. The CDR3 nucleotides read TGCGCCAGCAGCTTGGTGACAGGGGGCCAATACTATGGCTACACCTTC. As protein: CASSLVTGGQYYGYTF.

The V call is TRBV14, the J call TRBJ1-2; D uncertain. Trimming took off 5 bases at V and 10 bases at J, with 14 bases between the two ends. The CDR3 extends over 12 amino acids. The germline gives CDR1 SGHDN, CDR2 FVKESK. Here the CDR3 DNA reads TGTGCCAGCAGCTTTTCGACGACACACTACACCTTC. Encoded protein: CASSFSTTHYTF.